The 18 T cell receptor beta chains below come from one sample, sequenced in a study of control samples from healthy donors and cancer patients. Profiling relied on immunoSEQ multiplex PCR, and the TCRdb table lists in-frame clones only, not all of them. This table holds about 70,000 clones, 84% found once. The sample comprised blood. These TCRs come from a man between 50 and 59 years old in good health.

This rearrangement joins TRBV3-1 (or the pseudogene TRBV3-2) to TRBJ1-3; D is undetermined. CDR1 is LGHDT, CDR2 YNNKEL, per germline (reference sequence). There are 14 residues in the CDR3. V dropped 4 bases and J dropped 2 bases, with 9 bases sitting between them. Here the CDR3 reads CASSPRGTGNTIYF. The CDR3 nucleotides read TGTGCCAGCAGCCCTAGAGGGACTGGAAACACCATATATTTT.

This clone has only one observation. V gene TRBV5-6 combines with J gene TRBJ2-5, with 11 bases aligning to TRBD1. The junction had 9 bases not matched to a gene; V was cut back by 3 bases and J by 2 bases. The CDR3 has 17 amino acids. The germline gives CDR1 SGHDT, CDR2 YYEEEE. The CDR3 spells CASSYSRDRGFQETQYF. CDR3 nucleotide sequence: TGTGCCAGCAGCTACAGCCGGGACAGGGGGTTTCAAGAGACCCAGTACTTC.

This clone was seen many times. Other DNA sequences in this specimen translate into the identical CDR3. V and J are TRBV30 and TRBJ1-1; D ambiguous. V was pared by 2 bases and J by 1 base, with 5 bases between. The germline V gene has CDR1 GTSNPN and CDR2 SVGIG (reference sequence). This CDR3 has 12 amino acids. The CDR3 loop is CAWSTENTEAFF. The CDR3 DNA reads as TGTGCCTGGAGTACCGAGAACACTGAAGCTTTCTTT.

The gene calls are TRBV24-1 and TRBJ1-3, with TRBD1 identical over 7 bases. After removal of 4 bases from V and 4 bases from J, the junction contained 3 bases not matched to a gene. This CDR3 region has 14 residues. Germline-derived CDR1 and CDR2 are KGHDR and SFDVKD. The CDR3 DNA follows: TGTGCCACCAGTGACCCGACAGGGGGAAACACCATATATTTT. It is translated as CATSDPTGGNTIYF.

V usage is TRBV15 and J usage is TRBJ1-3; no firm D call. Germline CDR1 is LNHNV and CDR2 is YYDKDF (reference sequence). Trimming took 0 bases from V and 0 from J, leaving 9 bases between them. This CDR3 is built from 16 residues. For the CDR3, the DNA is TGTGCCACCAGCAGAGATAGACACAACTCTGGAAACACCATATATTTT. This translates into CATSRDRHNSGNTIYF.

This clone was counted many times. V usage is TRBV6-4 and J usage is TRBJ2-2; D possibly corresponds to TRBD2 (5 bases). CDR1 and CDR2 (germline): MRHNA, SNTAGT. This CDR3 contains 16 residues. The germline V and J ends were trimmed by 3 bases and 0 bases, with 11 bases remaining between them. CDR3 residues: CASSEGDGANTGELFF. In DNA form, the CDR3 reads TGTGCCAGCAGTGAAGGCGACGGGGCGAACACCGGGGAGCTGTTTTTT.

This sequence joins TRBV4-1 and TRBJ1-5, with a tentative D call TRBD1 (5 bases). This CDR3 is built from 15 residues. The V end lost 0 bases, the J end lost 4 bases, and 10 bases lay between the germline ends. Germline CDR1 and CDR2: MGHRA and YSYEKL. The CDR3 coding sequence is TGCGCCAGCAGCCAAGATTCGGCAGGGAATCAGCCCCAGCATTTT. Amino acid sequence: CASSQDSAGNQPQHF.

In this sample, this clone is medium-sized. V usage is TRBV13 and J usage is TRBJ1-1, with D perhaps TRBD1 (5 bases). V shed 4 bases and J shed 5 bases, with 11 bases lying between them. Per germline, CDR1 PRHDT and CDR2 FYEKMQ (reference sequence). CDR3 length equals 13 residues. As DNA, the CDR3 is TGTGCCAGCAGCTCCCTTCGGGGGACTGAAGCTTTCTTT. Amino acid sequence: CASSSLRGTEAFF.

Here the CDR3 DNA reads TGTGCCAGCAGAAACGACGAGAAGTATGGCTACACCTTC. It specifies CASRNDEKYGYTF. This sequence joins TRBV6-5 and TRBJ1-2; D uncertain. Germline CDR1 MNHEY, CDR2 SVGAGI. The CDR3 loop spans 13 amino acids. V lost 6 bases and J lost 5, with 13 bases in between.

The chain has TRBV3-1 (or the pseudogene TRBV3-2) and TRBJ2-5; the match to TRBD2 covers 7 bases. CDR1 and CDR2 from the germline V gene are LGHDT and YNNKEL (reference sequence). The trim removed 4 bases at V and 5 bases at J, leaving 13 bases unmatched. This CDR3 region has 16 residues. The CDR3 spells CASSPTLTSRSETQYF. CDR3 nucleotides: TGTGCCAGCAGCCCTACCCTGACTAGCAGGTCCGAGACCCAGTACTTC.

The chain couples TRBV11-1 to TRBJ2-1; 16 positions agree with TRBD2. The germline gives CDR1 SGHAT, CDR2 FQDESV (reference sequence). CDR3 length: 16 amino acids. V lost 5 bases and J lost 6; bases outside the gene matches: 4. The CDR3 here is CASSTGLAGGGNEQFF. In DNA form, the CDR3 reads TGTGCCAGCAGCACGGGACTAGCGGGAGGGGGCAATGAGCAGTTCTTC.

CDR3 protein: CASSIAGTNYGYTF. The DNA for the CDR3 is TGTGCCAGTAGTATAGCAGGGACTAACTATGGCTACACCTTC. The chain carries TRBV19 and TRBJ1-2; weak D call: TRBD1 (5 bases). Germline CDR1 LNHDA, CDR2 SQIVND (reference sequence). Deletions cut 1 base from V and 0 bases from J, with 6 bases between. The CDR3 runs to 14 residues.

The rearrangement links TRBV5-4 to TRBJ1-5; possible D gene TRBD1, 5 bases. Germline CDR1 and CDR2: SGHNT and YYREEE (reference sequence). Between the trimmed V and J ends, which lost 1 base and 9 bases, there was a span of 11 bases. The CDR3 contains 13 residues. Here the CDR3 reads CASSLSGGGPQHF. As DNA, the CDR3 is TGTGCCAGCAGCTTGTCCGGGGGAGGGCCCCAGCATTTT. Full variable domain (missing parts from reference TRBV5-4 and TRBJ1-5): ETGVTQSPTHLIKTRGQQVTLRCSSQSGHNTVSWYQQALGQGPQFIFQYYREEENGRGNFPPRFSGLQFPNYSSELNVNALELDDSALYLCASSLSGGGPQHFGDGTRLSIL.

The chain uses TRBV4-2 and TRBJ2-2; D might be TRBD1 or TRBD2, each matching 6 bases. The CDR3 is made up of 13 amino acids. V lost 6 bases to trimming and J lost 5 bases, with 10 bases between them. The germline V gene encodes CDR1 LGHNA and CDR2 YNFKEQ. The CDR3 spells CASREGGTGELFF. The CDR3 nucleotides are TGTGCCAGCAGGGAGGGGGGAACCGGGGAGCTGTTTTTT.

The J gene is TRBJ2-2, the V gene TRBV4-2, with D tentatively TRBD2 (6 bases). CDR3 length: 16 amino acids. Looked up from germline, CDR1 is LGHNA and CDR2 is YNFKEQ. V dropped 4 bases and J dropped 5 bases, with 17 bases sitting between them. The CDR3 nucleotides read TGTGCCAGCAGCCGGGACGGGACTGCCAGTACCGGGGAGCTGTTTTTT. This encodes CASSRDGTASTGELFF.

This rearrangement joins TRBV6-2 or TRBV6-3 to TRBJ2-3; 8 positions match TRBD2. The CDR3 runs 16 residues. The V gene's germline CDR1 is MNHEY and CDR2 SVGEGT. Trimming removed 3 bases from V and 3 bases from J; junction bases left unmatched: 8. This chain's CDR3 is CASSYGFTSGTDTQYF. As DNA, the CDR3 is TGTGCCAGCAGTTATGGTTTTACTAGCGGAACAGATACGCAGTATTTT.

The V and J genes are TRBV4-3 and TRBJ2-7; D perhaps matches TRBD1 (6 bases). Germline V lookup: CDR1 LGHNA, CDR2 YSLEER. V shed 2 bases and J shed 2 bases, with 16 bases lying between them. The CDR3 is 16 amino acids. In DNA form, the CDR3 reads TGCGCCAGCAGCCAAAGGGTCCAGGGGTGGACCTACGAGCAGTACTTC. Residues: CASSQRVQGWTYEQYF.

The chain is built from TRBV19 and TRBJ2-3; D is possibly TRBD2 (6 bases). This CDR3 comprises 16 residues. Germline V gives CDR1 LNHDA, CDR2 SQIVND (reference sequence). V lost 1 base, J lost 6 bases, and 17 bases lay in between. CDR3 bases: TGTGCCAGTAGTATAGCGGCGGGGTTAGGAGTGGATACGCAGTATTTT. This sequence encodes CASSIAAGLGVDTQYF.